Listed here are 9 T cell receptor beta chains from one sample, sequenced in a study of shared clonotypes between healthy human individuals (dated by TCRdb to between 2020 and 2021). Libraries came from the immunoSEQ multiplex PCR assay. TCRdb took this table from immuneACCESS and kept in-frame rearrangements with V and J called. Such tables lack part of the clones; where checked against another copy, unresolved V genes explain under half of the gap, and the rest is unexplained. The sample table shows 2,500,000 or so clones, and more than 90% are seen once. The ten biggest clones cover over 0.12% of the sample. Source material: naive CD4+ T cells sorted from blood. The sample's cell subset or site label, decoded: CD45RA+ positively selected. All receptors derive from a man between 18 and 35 years old in good health.

V is TRBV30 and J is TRBJ2-3; D is perhaps TRBD2 (5 bases). The germline CDR1 and CDR2 sequences are GTSNPN and SVGIG (reference sequence). Trimming shortened V by 0 bases and J by 0 bases, and 13 bases separated the two germline ends. The CDR3 extends over 16 amino acids. In DNA, the CDR3 is TGTGCCTGGAGTGTAGGTACGGGGTCTAGCACAGATACGCAGTATTTT. Its translation is CAWSVGTGSSTDTQYF.

The chain couples TRBV18 to TRBJ1-1, with D unclear. The CDR3 length is 13 residues. From germline, CDR1 is KGHSH and CDR2 LQKENI. V was cut by 2 bases and J by 11 bases, with 15 bases left in between. DNA for the CDR3: TGTGCCAGCTCACCAGGGAGAGAGGCTCGTGCTTTCTTT. Amino acids: CASSPGREARAFF. Full variable domain (remainder filled in from reference TRBV18 and TRBJ1-1): NAGVMQNPRHLVRRRGQEARLRCSPMKGHSHVYWYRQLPEEGLKFMVYLQKENIIDESGMPKERFSAEFPKEGPSILRIQQVVRGDSAAYFCASSPGREARAFFGQGTRLTVV.

The chain recombines TRBV4-3 with TRBJ1-1, with TRBD1 identical over 7 bases. J was trimmed by 1 base and V by 1 base; bases with no gene match: 3. The CDR3 loop spans 15 amino acids. Germline V gene sequence: CDR1 LGHNA, CDR2 YSLEER. The CDR3 region is CASSQADRANTEAFF. As DNA, the CDR3 is TGCGCCAGCAGCCAAGCCGACAGGGCGAACACTGAAGCTTTCTTT.

The genes are TRBV14 and TRBJ2-5; TRBD2 matches at 7 bases. The CDR3 runs 13 residues. Germline trimming cut 4 bases from V and 5 bases from J; bases unmatched to any gene: 4. The germline V gene has CDR1 SGHDN and CDR2 FVKESK. CDR3: CASSRTSAETQYF. The DNA for the CDR3 is TGTGCCAGCAGCCGAACTAGCGCCGAGACCCAGTACTTC.

This chain uses TRBV18 with TRBJ2-7, with TRBD1 identical over 9 bases. The germline V gene has CDR1 KGHSH and CDR2 LQKENI. Unmatched junction bases numbered 5, after V lost 6 bases and J lost 5 bases. This CDR3 region has 13 residues. CDR3 in DNA: TGTGCCAGCTCCCGGGACAGGGCCGACGAGCAGTACTTC. This encodes CASSRDRADEQYF.

In DNA, the CDR3 is TGTGCCAGCTGCCGACAGGGGGCGAGGAACGAGCAGTACTTC. Protein product: CASCRQGARNEQYF. This chain connects TRBV6-1 to TRBJ2-7; TRBD1 agrees at 10 bases. This CDR3 spans 14 amino acids. V shed 8 bases and J 5 bases; nucleotides not matched to a gene: 9. The germline V gene has CDR1 MNHNS and CDR2 SASEGT.

The chain uses TRBV5-1 and TRBJ2-6; TRBD1 matches at 7 bases. CDR1 and CDR2 from the germline V gene are SGHRS and YFSETQ. Unmatched junction bases numbered 10, after V lost 2 bases and J lost 2 bases. The CDR3 has 18 amino acids. CDR3 region: CASSFSLRGGPGANVLTF. The CDR3 bases are TGCGCCAGCAGCTTTTCCCTACGAGGGGGCCCTGGGGCCAACGTCCTGACTTTC.

The J gene is TRBJ1-2, the V gene TRBV7-8; 7 bases are shared with TRBD1. V lost 6 bases and J lost 5; bases outside the gene matches: 12. The CDR3 has 15 residues. Per the germline V gene, CDR1 is SGHVS and CDR2 is FQNEAQ. Here the CDR3 DNA reads TGTGCCAGCAGATTCGCGTCGGGACAGAATTATGGCTACACCTTC. Residues: CASRFASGQNYGYTF.

The chain employs TRBV5-1 and TRBJ1-6; 7 positions match TRBD1. The length of the CDR3 is 15 residues. J lost 2 bases, V lost 4 bases, and 3 bases had no gene match. Germline lookup yields CDR1 SGHRS and CDR2 YFSETQ. As DNA, the CDR3 is TGCGCCAGCAGCGCGGGACAGACCTATAATTCACCCCTCCACTTT. This sequence encodes CASSAGQTYNSPLHF.